This entry concerns a single TCR beta chain. TCRdb keeps only in-frame clones here, not all; method: immunoSEQ multiplex PCR. The sample shows 180,000 or so clones, more than 75% of them seen only once. The sample is drawn from a study of blood T cell repertoires in COVID-19. CDR3 size: 13 residues. Germline V lookup: CDR1 SGHTA, CDR2 FQGNSA. V lost 1 base to trimming and J lost 3 bases, with 4 bases between them. Sequencing used peripheral blood. The rearrangement uses TRBV7-2 and TRBJ2-1; no clear D. The origin of this receptor is a person aged 65-85 years with COVID-19, enrolled during active disease. CDR3 sequence reads: CASSLGHYNEQFF. The CDR3 bases are TGTGCCAGCAGCTTAGGACACTACAATGAGCAGTTCTTC.